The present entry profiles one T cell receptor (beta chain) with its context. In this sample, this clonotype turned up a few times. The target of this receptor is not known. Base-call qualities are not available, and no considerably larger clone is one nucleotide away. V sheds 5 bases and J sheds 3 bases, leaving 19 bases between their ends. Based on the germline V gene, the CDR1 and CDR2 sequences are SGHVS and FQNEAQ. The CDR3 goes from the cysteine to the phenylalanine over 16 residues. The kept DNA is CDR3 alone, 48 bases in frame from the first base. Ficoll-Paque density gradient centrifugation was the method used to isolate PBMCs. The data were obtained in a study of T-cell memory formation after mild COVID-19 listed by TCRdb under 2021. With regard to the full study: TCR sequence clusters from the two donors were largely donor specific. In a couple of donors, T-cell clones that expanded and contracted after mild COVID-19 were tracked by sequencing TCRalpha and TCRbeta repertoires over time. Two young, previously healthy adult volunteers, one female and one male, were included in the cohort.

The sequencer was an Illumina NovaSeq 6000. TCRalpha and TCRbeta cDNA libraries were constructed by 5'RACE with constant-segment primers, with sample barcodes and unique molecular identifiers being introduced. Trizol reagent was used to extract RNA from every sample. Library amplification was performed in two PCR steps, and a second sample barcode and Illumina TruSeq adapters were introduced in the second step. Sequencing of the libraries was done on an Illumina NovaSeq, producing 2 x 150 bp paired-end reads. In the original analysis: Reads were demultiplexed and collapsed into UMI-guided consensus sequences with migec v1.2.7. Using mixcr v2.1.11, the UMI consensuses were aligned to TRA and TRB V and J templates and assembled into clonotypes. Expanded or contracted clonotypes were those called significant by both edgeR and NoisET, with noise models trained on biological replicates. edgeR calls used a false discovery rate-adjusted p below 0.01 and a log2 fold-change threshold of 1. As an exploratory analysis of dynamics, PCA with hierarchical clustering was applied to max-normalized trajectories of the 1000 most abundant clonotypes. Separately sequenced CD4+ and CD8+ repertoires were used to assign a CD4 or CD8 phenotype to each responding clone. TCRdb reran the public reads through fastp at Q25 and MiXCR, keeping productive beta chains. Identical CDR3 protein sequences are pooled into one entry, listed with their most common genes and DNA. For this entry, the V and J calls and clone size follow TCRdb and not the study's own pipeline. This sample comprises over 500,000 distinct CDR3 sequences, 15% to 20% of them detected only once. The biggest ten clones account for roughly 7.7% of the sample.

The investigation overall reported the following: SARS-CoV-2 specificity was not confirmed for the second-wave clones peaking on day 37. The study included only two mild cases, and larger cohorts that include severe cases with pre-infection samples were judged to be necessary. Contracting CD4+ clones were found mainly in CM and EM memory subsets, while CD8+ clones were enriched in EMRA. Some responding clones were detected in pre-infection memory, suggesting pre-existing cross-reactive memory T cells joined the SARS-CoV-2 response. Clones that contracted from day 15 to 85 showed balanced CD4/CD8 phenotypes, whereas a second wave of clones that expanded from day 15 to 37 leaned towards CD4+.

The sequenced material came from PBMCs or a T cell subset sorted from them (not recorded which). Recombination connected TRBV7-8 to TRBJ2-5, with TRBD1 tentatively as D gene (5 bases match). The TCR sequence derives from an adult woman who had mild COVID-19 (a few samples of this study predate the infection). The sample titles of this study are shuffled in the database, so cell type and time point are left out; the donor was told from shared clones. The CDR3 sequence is CASSPRAGLREETQYF. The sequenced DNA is TGTGCCAGCAGCCCCCGGGCAGGGCTACGAGAAGAGACCCAGTACTTC.